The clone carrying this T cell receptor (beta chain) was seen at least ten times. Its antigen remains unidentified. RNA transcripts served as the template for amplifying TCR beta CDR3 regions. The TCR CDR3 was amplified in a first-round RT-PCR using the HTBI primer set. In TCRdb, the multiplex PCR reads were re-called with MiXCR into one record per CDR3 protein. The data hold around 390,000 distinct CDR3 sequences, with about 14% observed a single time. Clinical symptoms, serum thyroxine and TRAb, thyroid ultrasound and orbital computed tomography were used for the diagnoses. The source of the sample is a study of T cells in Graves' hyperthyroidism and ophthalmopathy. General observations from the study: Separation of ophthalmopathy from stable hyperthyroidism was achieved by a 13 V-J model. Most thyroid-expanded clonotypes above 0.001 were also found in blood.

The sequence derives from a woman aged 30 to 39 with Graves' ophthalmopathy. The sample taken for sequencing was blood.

The CDR3 here is CSASRLAGGLGEQFF. CDR3 DNA: TGCAGTGCTTCCAGACTAGCGGGGGGGCTAGGTGAGCAGTTCTTC. The chain recombines TRBV20-1 with TRBJ2-1, with 14 bases matching TRBD2. Germline CDR1 reads DFQATT; CDR2 reads SNEGSKA (reference sequence). V lost 5 bases to trimming and J lost 9 bases; unmatched junction nucleotides: 9. The CDR3 totals 15 residues.